The sequence of this T cell receptor beta chain was determined in a study of response to subunit inactivated influenza vaccine. TCRdb called the RT-PCR reads again in MiXCR, with one record for every CDR3 protein. There are more than 500,000 distinct CDR3 sequences in the sample; around 10% occur only once, and 8% to 13% lies in the top ten. This sample was also put to use in a study of T cells expressing NK-cell markers. Per that study: Beta-chain TCR cDNA was generated via 5'RACE template switching with UMIs. According to the study, TCR beta repertoires originated from sorted CD3+CD56+NKG2C+, CD3+CD56+NKG2C- and CD3+CD56-NKG2C+ T cells. Seven sequenced donors out of eight were HCMV-seropositive, one seronegative. For 6 or 7 donors, the dominant NKG2C+ clonotypes made up roughly 1.0-7.0% of their CD8+ T cells. A few donors showed these clonotypes also leading the CD3+CD56-NKG2C+ fraction.

Sequencing used PBMCs from blood, obtained on the day of vaccination. This receptor was obtained from a man aged 45-60 years who received an inactivated influenza vaccine.

CDR3 amino acids: CASSQDFGREQYF. CDR3 DNA: TGTGCCAGCAGCCAAGATTTTGGGAGGGAGCAGTACTTC. The V gene is TRBV4-2, the J gene TRBJ2-7; D perhaps matches TRBD2 (6 bases). The CDR3 sequence is 13 residues long. Germline CDR1 LGHNA, CDR2 YNFKEQ. Trimming shortened V by 0 bases and J by 7 bases, and 10 bases separated the two germline ends.